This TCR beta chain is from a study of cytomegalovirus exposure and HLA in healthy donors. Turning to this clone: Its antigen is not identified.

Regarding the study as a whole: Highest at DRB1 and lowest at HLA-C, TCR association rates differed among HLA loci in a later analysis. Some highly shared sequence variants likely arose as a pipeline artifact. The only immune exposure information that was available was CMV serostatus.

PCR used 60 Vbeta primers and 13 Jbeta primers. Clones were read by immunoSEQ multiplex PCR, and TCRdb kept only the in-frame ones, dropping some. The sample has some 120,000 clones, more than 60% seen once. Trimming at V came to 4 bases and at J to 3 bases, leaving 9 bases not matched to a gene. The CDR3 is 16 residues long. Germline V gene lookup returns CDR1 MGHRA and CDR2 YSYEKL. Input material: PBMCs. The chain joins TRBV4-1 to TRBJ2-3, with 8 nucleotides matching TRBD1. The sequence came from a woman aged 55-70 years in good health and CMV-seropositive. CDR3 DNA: TGCGCCAGCAGCCGACAGGGGAGGCGGTCGACAGATACGCAGTATTTT. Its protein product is CASSRQGRRSTDTQYF.